A selection of T cell receptor beta chains follows, all from one sample in a study of blood T cell repertoires in COVID-19. The protocol was immunoSEQ multiplex PCR, while the TCRdb copy is restricted to in-frame clones and leaves out a portion. The sample includes 200,000 to 250,000 clones, 83% of them seen just once. Sample: peripheral blood. The receptor set was obtained from a woman between 45 and 60 years old with acute or convalescent COVID-19. The CDR3 runs from the conserved cysteine through the conserved F or W. The D gene is left open where the match is weak. Some rows mark clone size as missing; the rest say once, few, many or name a class of expanded clone.

16	TRBV30	TRBD1	TRBJ1-4	NA	CAWRNTPGTGNEKLFF	TGTGCCTGGAGGAACACCCCCGGGACAGGCAATGAAAAACTGTTTTTT
17	TRBV28	TRBD1	TRBJ2-6	NA	CASSLTGGYAGANVLTF	TGTGCCAGCAGTTTGACAGGGGGCTATGCTGGGGCCAACGTCCTGACTTTC
13	TRBV27	TRBD1	TRBJ2-7	NA	CASSLETGVEQYF	TGTGCCAGCAGTTTAGAGACAGGGGTCGAGCAGTACTTC
15	TRBV25-1	NA	TRBJ2-5	NA	CASNPGGVKAETQYF	TGTGCCAGCAACCCCGGGGGAGTCAAGGCAGAGACCCAGTACTTC
15	TRBV7-9	TRBD2	TRBJ2-3	NA	CASSLVAGGSDTQYF	TGTGCCAGCAGCTTAGTTGCGGGGGGCTCGGATACGCAGTATTTT
15	TRBV7-2	NA	TRBJ2-5	NA	CASSPLFAGLETQYF	TGTGCCAGCAGCCCCTTGTTCGCGGGGCTGGAGACCCAGTACTTC
16	TRBV3-1/TRBV3-2	TRBD2	TRBJ2-7	NA	CASSQPAGTSSYEQYF	TGTGCCAGCAGCCAACCCGCGGGGACTAGCTCCTACGAGCAGTACTTC
15	TRBV28	TRBD1	TRBJ1-4	NA	CASSLTGQANEKLFF	TGTGCCAGCAGTTTGACTGGACAGGCTAATGAAAAACTGTTTTTT
16	TRBV4-2	NA	TRBJ2-7	NA	CASSPTPLDGAYEQYF	TGTGCCAGCAGCCCTACCCCCCTAGATGGCGCCTACGAGCAGTACTTC
15	TRBV25-1	TRBD1	TRBJ2-1	NA	CASSADREVFNEQFF	TGTGCCAGCAGTGCGGACAGGGAAGTATTTAATGAGCAGTTCTTC
9	TRBV20-1	NA	TRBJ2-1	NA	CSARDWALF	TGCAGTGCTAGAGATTGGGCCCTCTTC
17	TRBV4-1	NA	TRBJ2-7	NA	CASSPQGRGQGYYEQYF	TGCGCCAGCAGCCCACAGGGAAGGGGTCAGGGTTACTACGAGCAGTACTTC
12	TRBV14	NA	TRBJ1-5	NA	CASSEGVGPQHF	TGTGCCAGCAGCGAGGGGGTAGGGCCCCAGCATTTT
13	TRBV2	TRBD1	TRBJ2-5	NA	CASTGTGKETQYF	TGTGCCAGCACCGGGACAGGGAAAGAGACCCAGTACTTC
13	TRBV7-3	NA	TRBJ2-3	few	CASSPLPGDTQYF	TGTGCCAGCAGCCCACTGCCGGGAGATACGCAGTATTTT
13	TRBV5-4	TRBD1	TRBJ2-7	NA	CASSTAQGGEQYF	TGTGCCAGCAGCACCGCACAGGGGGGCGAGCAGTACTTC
14	TRBV6-5	TRBD1	TRBJ1-1	NA	CASTVDRNGQRAFF	TGTGCCAGCACCGTGGACAGGAACGGGCAGCGGGCTTTCTTT
18	TRBV5-1	TRBD1	TRBJ2-3	NA	CASSLAKAGQAVTDTQYF	TGCGCCAGCAGCTTGGCAAAGGCGGGACAGGCCGTCACAGATACGCAGTATTTT
18	TRBV29-1	TRBD2	TRBJ2-1	NA	CSVEVPGLAGGLYNEQFF	TGCAGCGTTGAAGTCCCGGGACTAGCGGGGGGGCTATACAATGAGCAGTTCTTC
16	TRBV4-1	TRBD2	TRBJ2-5	NA	CASSQGLAGVGETQYF	TGCGCCAGCAGCCAAGGACTAGCGGGAGTGGGGGAGACCCAGTACTTC
13	TRBV5-1	NA	TRBJ2-7	NA	CASSLDRTYEQYF	TGCGCCAGCAGCTTGGACAGGACCTACGAGCAGTACTTC
13	TRBV19	TRBD1	TRBJ2-3	NA	CASSPTGVDTQYF	TGTGCCAGTAGTCCCACAGGGGTAGATACGCAGTATTTT
16	TRBV28	TRBD1	TRBJ1-1	NA	CASAPDRGKGNTEAFF	TGTGCCAGCGCACCGGACAGGGGAAAGGGGAACACTGAAGCTTTCTTT
14	TRBV5-5	TRBD2	TRBJ2-1	once	CASSQRTEAGDPFF	TGTGCCAGCAGCCAAAGGACGGAAGCGGGAGATCCGTTCTTC
15	TRBV7-8	TRBD2	TRBJ2-5	NA	CASSLMAGLMETQYF	TGTGCCAGCAGCTTAATGGCGGGACTAATGGAGACCCAGTACTTC
15	TRBV11-2	TRBD2	TRBJ2-7	once	CASSSSSGALSEQYF	TGTGCCAGCAGCTCATCTAGCGGGGCCTTATCGGAGCAGTACTTC
14	TRBV4-1	NA	TRBJ1-1	NA	CASSPLAMNTEAFF	TGCGCCAGCAGCCCACTCGCGATGAACACTGAAGCTTTCTTT
15	TRBV7-6	TRBD2	TRBJ2-3	once	CASSLLAGTTDTQYF	TGTGCCAGCAGCTTACTAGCGGGGACCACAGATACGCAGTATTTT
14	TRBV29-1	NA	TRBJ2-7	NA	CSVVAGASGYEQYF	TGCAGCGTTGTGGCGGGGGCGTCGGGCTACGAGCAGTACTTC
15	TRBV5-1	NA	TRBJ2-7	NA	CASSAFLQGTYEQYF	TGCGCCAGCAGCGCTTTTTTACAGGGAACCTACGAGCAGTACTTC
15	TRBV5-1	TRBD2	TRBJ2-5	once	CASSAQRGRQETQYF	TGCGCCAGCAGCGCCCAGCGGGGGCGGCAAGAGACCCAGTACTTC
11	TRBV6-2/TRBV6-3	NA	TRBJ1-1	NA	CASSRGYEAFF	TGTGCCAGCAGCCGAGGGTATGAAGCTTTCTTT
13	TRBV5-1	NA	TRBJ1-2	NA	CASRVQSGDGYTF	TGCGCCAGCAGAGTACAGTCGGGGGATGGCTACACCTTC
17	TRBV9	TRBD2	TRBJ2-1	NA	CASSVGVRTSAYNEQFF	TGTGCCAGCAGCGTAGGGGTCAGGACTAGCGCTTACAATGAGCAGTTCTTC
17	TRBV15	TRBD2	TRBJ2-3	NA	CATSRDHGGGFPDTQYF	TGTGCCACCAGCAGAGATCACGGGGGGGGCTTTCCAGATACGCAGTATTTT
14	TRBV4-2	NA	TRBJ2-1	NA	CASSQERSYNEQFF	TGTGCCAGCAGCCAAGAAAGGAGCTACAATGAGCAGTTCTTC
14	TRBV24-1	TRBD2	TRBJ2-7	NA	CATSGTSGAYEQYF	TGTGCCACCAGCGGGACTAGCGGAGCCTACGAGCAGTACTTC
13	TRBV12-3/TRBV12-4	NA	TRBJ1-5	NA	CASSLTGNQPQHF	TGTGCCAGCAGTTTAACCGGGAATCAGCCCCAGCATTTT
15	TRBV3-1/TRBV3-2	NA	TRBJ2-2	NA	CASSPDRRNTGELFF	TGTGCCAGCAGCCCTGACAGGCGGAACACCGGGGAGCTGTTTTTT
14	TRBV29-1	NA	TRBJ2-2	NA	CSSTSGTGTGELFF	TGCAGTTCGACCAGCGGGACAGGCACCGGGGAGCTGTTTTTT
13	TRBV28	NA	TRBJ1-6	NA	CASGRSSNSPLHF	TGTGCCAGCGGCCGTTCTAGCAATTCACCCCTCCACTTT
19	TRBV6-8	TRBD2	TRBJ2-7	once	CASSYSHPSVLAGACTPYF	TGTGCCAGCAGTTACTCGCACCCTTCGGTTCTAGCGGGAGCCTGTACTCCGTACTTC
13	TRBV28	NA	TRBJ2-7	NA	CASSLVQAGEQYF	TGTGCCAGCAGTTTGGTCCAGGCCGGCGAGCAGTACTTC
13	TRBV11-3	NA	TRBJ2-1	NA	CASSFDSYNEQFF	TGTGCCAGCAGCTTCGACAGTTACAATGAGCAGTTCTTC
14	TRBV5-1	TRBD1	TRBJ2-5	few	CASSLNRGRETQYF	TGCGCCAGCAGCTTGAACAGGGGGAGAGAGACCCAGTACTTC
15	TRBV30	TRBD1	TRBJ1-1	NA	CAWSAIYRGRTEAFF	TGTGCCTGGAGTGCCATATACAGGGGGAGGACTGAAGCTTTCTTT
13	TRBV30	TRBD1	TRBJ2-7	NA	CAWSVNRGYEQYF	TGTGCCTGGAGTGTTAACAGGGGGTACGAGCAGTACTTC
12	TRBV12-3/TRBV12-4	TRBD2	TRBJ2-3	NA	CASSPSGRTQYF	TGTGCCAGCAGTCCTAGCGGCCGTACGCAGTATTTT
16	TRBV25-1	TRBD1	TRBJ2-3	few	CASSEWGTGEGDTQYF	TGTGCCAGCAGTGAATGGGGGACAGGGGAAGGGGATACGCAGTATTTT
15	TRBV30	TRBD2	TRBJ2-1	NA	CAWSRLAVSYNEQFF	TGTGCCTGGAGTAGACTAGCGGTCTCCTACAATGAGCAGTTCTTC